Shown below are 19 T cell receptor beta chains from a single sample sequenced in a study of cytomegalovirus exposure and HLA in healthy donors (dated by TCRdb to about 2017). The library came from the immunoSEQ multiplex PCR assay. For the multiplex PCR, a mixture combining 60 forward primers for TCR Vbeta segments and 13 reverse primers for TCR Jbeta segments was used. As stored in TCRdb, this immuneACCESS dataset retains in-frame rearrangements with V and J assigned. A fraction of the clones does not appear; measured against another copy, unresolved V genes explain less than half of the discrepancy, and the remainder lacks a known reason. A total of 170,000 or so clones appear in this sample, 78% of them only once. The top ten clones comprise over 3% of the sample. Sequenced sample: PBMCs. The receptor source for this set is a woman aged 45-65 years in good health and CMV-seropositive.

The V and J genes are TRBV9 and TRBJ1-6, with D unresolved. The germline V gene has CDR1 SGDLS and CDR2 YYNGEE. This CDR3 region has 14 residues. V lost 2 bases and J 5 bases, leaving 8 bases between the germline ends. Here the CDR3 DNA reads TGTGCCAGCAGCGTTACAGACAATAATTCACCCCTCCACTTT. Residues: CASSVTDNNSPLHF. The variable domain in full, completed from reference TRBV9 and TRBJ1-6, reads DSGVTQTPKHLITATGQRVTLRCSPRSGDLSVYWYQQSLDQGLQFLIQYYNGEERAKGNILERFSAQQFPDLHSELNLSSLELGDSALYFCASSVTDNNSPLHFGNGTRLTVT.

The rearrangement uses TRBV6-4 and TRBJ2-1; TRBD1 agrees at 8 bases. Trimming cost V 3 bases and J 9 bases; bases outside gene matches: 7. The V gene's germline CDR1 is MRHNA and CDR2 SNTAGT. The CDR3 length is 14 residues. In DNA, the CDR3 is TGTGCCAGCAGTGAAGGGCCAGGGGGCGGTGAGCAGTTCTTC. This translates into CASSEGPGGGEQFF.

V usage is TRBV2 and J usage is TRBJ2-2; D is unclear. Deletions cut 3 bases from V and 2 bases from J, with 4 bases between. Germline lookup yields CDR1 SNHLY and CDR2 FYNNEI. The CDR3 length is 13 residues. The CDR3, as DNA: TGTGCCAGCAGTGACGGTAACACCGGGGAGCTGTTTTTT. This gives the protein CASSDGNTGELFF. The variable domain in full, completed from reference TRBV2 and TRBJ2-2, reads EPEVTQTPSHQVTQMGQEVILRCVPISNHLYFYWYRQILGQKVEFLVSFYNNEISEKSEIFDDQFSVERPDGSNFTLKIRSTKLEDSAMYFCASSDGNTGELFFGEGSRLTVL.

The rearrangement uses TRBV28 and TRBJ1-4; TRBD1 might be the D (5 bases). Germline loops: CDR1 MDHEN, CDR2 SYDVKM. The CDR3 spans 12 residues. With 2 bases removed from V and 7 bases from J, the gap between germline ends came to 5 bases. The CDR3 DNA follows: TGTGCCAGCAGTTTAAGGGGTGAAAAACTGTTTTTT. Translation: CASSLRGEKLFF.

The J gene is TRBJ2-1, the V gene TRBV5-1, with 10 nucleotides matching TRBD2. CDR1 is SGHRS, CDR2 YFSETQ, per germline. CDR3 length: 15 residues. V gave up 0 bases and J gave up 8 bases; unmatched junction bases: 5. This chain's CDR3 is CASSLEASGSYEQFF. The CDR3 region has the DNA TGCGCCAGCAGCTTGGAGGCTAGCGGGAGCTATGAGCAGTTCTTC.

The V call is TRBV5-6, the J call TRBJ1-6, with 8 nucleotides matching TRBD1. Germline loops: CDR1 SGHDT, CDR2 YYEEEE. This CDR3 spans 15 amino acids. The V segment lost 3 bases and the J segment 9 bases; nucleotides outside the gene matches: 8. DNA for the CDR3: TGTGCCAGCAGCTACCGGACAGGGTCGGGTTCACCCCTCCACTTT. Translating gives CASSYRTGSGSPLHF.

This chain connects TRBV7-6 to TRBJ1-5, with 7 positions matching TRBD1. Germline V CDR1 and CDR2: SGHVS, FNYEAQ. With 4 bases clipped from V and 3 bases from J, the junction kept 9 bases outside the gene matches. The length of the CDR3 is 16 residues. CDR3 amino acids: CASSSIDRVLNQPQHF. In DNA, the CDR3 is TGTGCCAGCAGCTCCATCGACAGGGTCCTCAATCAGCCCCAGCATTTT.

J is TRBJ2-1 and V is TRBV7-8, with TRBD2 matching over 11 bases. The CDR3 loop spans 15 amino acids. J was trimmed by 8 bases and V by 4 bases; bases with no gene match: 7. Germline loops: CDR1 SGHVS, CDR2 FQNEAQ. As DNA, the CDR3 is TGTGCCAGCAGCTCCTTAGCGGGAGGGAGGGATGAGCAGTTCTTC. It is translated as CASSSLAGGRDEQFF.

V is TRBV18 and J is TRBJ2-1, with D unclear. V was cut by 2 bases and J by 9 bases, with 11 bases left in between. CDR3 length: 13 residues. Germline V gives CDR1 KGHSH, CDR2 LQKENI. CDR3 sequence: CASSPNLGAEQFF. The CDR3 DNA follows: TGTGCCAGCTCACCAAACCTGGGCGCTGAGCAGTTCTTC.

The chain carries TRBV5-1 and TRBJ2-5; TRBD1 matches 9 bases. The CDR3 spans 16 residues. V lost 3 bases, J lost 5 bases, and 11 bases stayed unmatched. From germline, CDR1 is SGHRS and CDR2 YFSETQ. The CDR3 reads CASSYSGTGNSETQYF. As DNA, the CDR3 is TGCGCCAGCAGCTACTCCGGGACAGGGAACAGTGAGACCCAGTACTTC. Looking up the rest from reference TRBV5-1 and TRBJ2-5 gives the full variable domain: KAGVTQTPRYLIKTRGQQVTLSCSPISGHRSVSWYQQTPGQGLQFLFEYFSETQRNKGNFPGRFSGRQFSNSRSEMNVSTLELGDSALYLCASSYSGTGNSETQYFGPGTRLLVL.

CDR3 sequence: CASRDYSLENNEQFF. The CDR3 bases are TGTGCCAGCAGGGACTATTCACTCGAAAACAATGAGCAGTTCTTC. This sequence joins TRBV2 and TRBJ2-1; a possible D gene is TRBD2 (6 bases). CDR1 is SNHLY and CDR2 is FYNNEI in the germline V gene. The ends were cut back, 6 bases at V and 5 bases at J, with 17 bases in the middle. The CDR3 length is 15 residues.

This chain joins TRBV11-3 and TRBJ1-1, with D uncertain. The germline V gene encodes CDR1 SGHNT and CDR2 YENEEA. The CDR3 extends over 12 amino acids. Trimming took 2 bases from V and 7 from J, leaving 8 bases between them. The CDR3 sequence: CASSLNSREAFF. CDR3 in DNA: TGTGCCAGCAGCTTAAATAGCCGTGAAGCTTTCTTT.

Points on this clone: Its ends do not fully match the called genes, so a read error is possible. The CDR3 DNA reads TGTTCCAGCAGCAGACTAGCGGGAGGGACCGGGGAGCTGTTTTTT. It codes for CSSSRLAGGTGELFF. The J gene is TRBJ2-2, the V gene TRBV7-3; 14 bases line up with TRBD2. Germline CDR1 is SGHTA and CDR2 is FQGTGA. This CDR3 has 15 amino acids. The full variable domain, its missing parts supplied by reference TRBV7-3 and TRBJ2-2, is GAGVSQTPSNKVTEKGKYVELRCDPISGHTALYWYRQSLGQGPEFLIYFQGTGAADDSGLPNDRFFAVRPEGSVSTLKIQRTERGDSAVYLCSSSRLAGGTGELFFGEGSRLTVL.

This clone was seen only once. V is TRBV6-1 and J is TRBJ2-2; D is unresolved. The CDR3 is 12 amino acids. The germline gives CDR1 MNHNS, CDR2 SASEGT. Between the trimmed V and J ends, which lost 5 bases and 6 bases, there was a span of 7 bases. CDR3 loop: CASSPSAGELFF. CDR3 sequence (DNA): TGTGCCAGCAGTCCCTCGGCCGGGGAGCTGTTTTTT.

The rearrangement uses TRBV11-3 and TRBJ2-3, with TRBD2 as a possible D gene (6 bases). V shed 1 base and J shed 7 bases, with 12 bases lying between them. Germline V CDR1 and CDR2: SGHNT, YENEEA. The CDR3 consists of 14 residues. DNA of the CDR3: TGTGCCAGCAGCTTAGTTGGCGGGGCTCATACGCAGTATTTT. This sequence encodes CASSLVGGAHTQYF.

The CDR3 region is CAISESGGAMANEQFF. CDR3 in DNA: TGTGCCATCAGTGAGTCCGGGGGGGCCATGGCGAATGAGCAGTTCTTC. The chain has TRBV10-3 and TRBJ2-1, with TRBD2 matching over 8 bases. The germline gives CDR1 ENHRY, CDR2 SYGVKD. The CDR3 is made up of 16 amino acids. Losses at the gene ends were 0 bases for V and 7 bases for J; bases not matched to a gene: 8.

The CDR3 loop reads CASSPPGGNNQPQHF. In nucleotides, the CDR3 is TGTGCCAGCAGTCCGCCGGGGGGGAACAATCAGCCCCAGCATTTT. The chain links TRBV28 to TRBJ1-5; a possible D gene is TRBD1 (5 bases). Germline CDR1 reads MDHEN; CDR2 reads SYDVKM. This CDR3 is built from 15 residues. V was clipped by 5 bases and J by 3 bases, with 14 bases between them.

The chain links TRBV11-3 to TRBJ2-5, with 7 bases lining up with TRBD1. The V gene end was trimmed by 5 bases and the J gene end by 4 bases; junction bases not matched to a gene: 10. The CDR3 is 15 amino acids. In germline, CDR1 is SGHNT, CDR2 YENEEA. The CDR3 loop is CASSQFLTGVETQYF. In DNA form, the CDR3 reads TGTGCCAGCAGCCAGTTTCTTACAGGGGTAGAGACCCAGTACTTC. Full variable domain (outside the CDR3, taken from reference TRBV11-3 and TRBJ2-5): EAGVVQSPRYKIIEKKQPVAFWCNPISGHNTLYWYLQNLGQGPELLIRYENEEAVDDSQLPKDRFSAERLKGVDSTLKIQPAELGDSAVYLCASSQFLTGVETQYFGPGTRLLVL.

Note on this clone: The junction departs from the called germline gene at one end, perhaps through a read error. The chain joins TRBV6-5 to TRBJ2-6, with D tentatively TRBD1 (6 bases). The CDR3 extends over 16 amino acids. Germline V gene sequence: CDR1 MNHEY, CDR2 SVGAGI. CDR3 residues: CASSSYRVSGANGLTF. Written as DNA, the CDR3 is TGTGCCAGCAGTTCCTACAGGGTCTCTGGGGCCAACGGCCTGACTTTC.